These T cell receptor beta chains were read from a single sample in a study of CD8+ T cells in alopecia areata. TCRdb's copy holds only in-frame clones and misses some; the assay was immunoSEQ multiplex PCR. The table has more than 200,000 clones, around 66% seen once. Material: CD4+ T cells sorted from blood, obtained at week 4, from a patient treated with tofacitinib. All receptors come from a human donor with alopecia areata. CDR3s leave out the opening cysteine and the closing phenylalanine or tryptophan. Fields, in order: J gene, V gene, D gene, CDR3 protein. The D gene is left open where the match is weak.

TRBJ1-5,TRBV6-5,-,ASSQEAGNQPQH
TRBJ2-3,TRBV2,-,ASSADGGSTDTQY
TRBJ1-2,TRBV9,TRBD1,ASQGDGYT
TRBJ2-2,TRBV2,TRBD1,ASAIRDRNTGELF
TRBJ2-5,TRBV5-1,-,ASSLYQETQY
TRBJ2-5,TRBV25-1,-,ASSDGGRETQY
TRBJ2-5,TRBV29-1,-,SVARGKVETQY
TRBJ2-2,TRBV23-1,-,ASSPQTGELF
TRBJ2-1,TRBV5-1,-,ASSLNPPTSSYNEQF
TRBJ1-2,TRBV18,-,ASSPPASYGYT
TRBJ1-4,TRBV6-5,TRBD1,ASSYSGTGHEKLF
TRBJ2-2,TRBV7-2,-,ASIPGSAANTGELF
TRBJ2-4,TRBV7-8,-,ASSPQRSNIQY
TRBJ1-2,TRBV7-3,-,ASSLTREYGYT
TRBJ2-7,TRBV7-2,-,ASSLYPGSYEQY
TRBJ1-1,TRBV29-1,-,SVESGRNTEAF
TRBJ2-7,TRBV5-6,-,ASSLQDRRTGEQY
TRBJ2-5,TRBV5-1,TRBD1,ASSFGTGQETQY
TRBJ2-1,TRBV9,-,ASSVGAGASYDNEQF
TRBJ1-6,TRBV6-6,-,ASSYTRAYNSPLH
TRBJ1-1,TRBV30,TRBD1,AWSVVRTGIHLNTEAF
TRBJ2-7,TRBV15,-,ATSRDGRHEQY
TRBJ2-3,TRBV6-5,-,ASSYRGGRSTDTQY
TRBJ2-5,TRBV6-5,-,ASSPEGRGETQY
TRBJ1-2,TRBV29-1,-,SVEPPSYGYT
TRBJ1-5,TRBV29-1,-,SVGLSGNQPQH
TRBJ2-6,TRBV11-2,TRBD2,ASSLSGGSGANVLT
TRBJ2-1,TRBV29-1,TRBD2,SASGSSYNEQF
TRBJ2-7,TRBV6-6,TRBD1,ASSPTGLSYEQY
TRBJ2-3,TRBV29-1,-,SVEAPGSDTQY
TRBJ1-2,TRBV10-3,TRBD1,ASSPNRGELANYGYT
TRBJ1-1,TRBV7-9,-,ASSYKDGKEAF
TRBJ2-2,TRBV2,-,ASSGGTNTGELF
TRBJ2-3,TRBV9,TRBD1,ASRPTGAVADTQY
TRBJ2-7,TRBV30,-,AFELFYEQY
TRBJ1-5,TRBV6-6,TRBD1,ASSYPQGRQPQH
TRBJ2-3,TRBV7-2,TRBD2,ASSAMGGGGDTQY
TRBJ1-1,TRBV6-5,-,ASSYSMVQTNTEAF
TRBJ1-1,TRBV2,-,ASRARFMNTEAF
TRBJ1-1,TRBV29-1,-,SVEKGPGDTEAF
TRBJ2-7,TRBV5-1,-,ASSQRTDGVEQY
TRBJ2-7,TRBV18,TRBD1,ASSGQGAYEQY
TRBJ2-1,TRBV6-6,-,ASSFTGQGWDNEQF